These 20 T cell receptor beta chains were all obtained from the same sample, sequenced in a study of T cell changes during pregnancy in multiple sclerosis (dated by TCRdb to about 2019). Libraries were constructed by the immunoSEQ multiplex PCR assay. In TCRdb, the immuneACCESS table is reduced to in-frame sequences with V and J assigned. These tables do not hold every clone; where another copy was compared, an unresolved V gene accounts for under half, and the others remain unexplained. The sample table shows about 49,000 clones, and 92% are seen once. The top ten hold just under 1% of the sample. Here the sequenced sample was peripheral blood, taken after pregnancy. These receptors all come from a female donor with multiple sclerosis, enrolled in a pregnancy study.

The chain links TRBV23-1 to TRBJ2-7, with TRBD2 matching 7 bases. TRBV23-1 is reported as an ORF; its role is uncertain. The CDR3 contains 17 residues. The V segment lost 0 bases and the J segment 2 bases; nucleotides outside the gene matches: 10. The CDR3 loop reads CASSQSGRDGWAYEQYF. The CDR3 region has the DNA TGCGCCAGCAGTCAATCGGGGAGGGATGGGTGGGCCTACGAGCAGTACTTC.

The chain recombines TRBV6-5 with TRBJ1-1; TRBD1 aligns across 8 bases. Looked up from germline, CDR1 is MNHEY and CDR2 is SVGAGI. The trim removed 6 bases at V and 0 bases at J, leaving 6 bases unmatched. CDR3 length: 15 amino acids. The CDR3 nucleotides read TGTGCCAGCAGCCTAAACAGGGGGTTGAACACTGAAGCTTTCTTT. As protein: CASSLNRGLNTEAFF.

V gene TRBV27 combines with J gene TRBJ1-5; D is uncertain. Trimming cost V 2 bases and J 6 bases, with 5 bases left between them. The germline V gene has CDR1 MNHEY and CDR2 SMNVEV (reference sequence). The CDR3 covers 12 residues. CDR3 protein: CASSLPGQPQHF. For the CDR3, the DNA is TGTGCCAGCAGTTTACCCGGTCAGCCCCAGCATTTT.

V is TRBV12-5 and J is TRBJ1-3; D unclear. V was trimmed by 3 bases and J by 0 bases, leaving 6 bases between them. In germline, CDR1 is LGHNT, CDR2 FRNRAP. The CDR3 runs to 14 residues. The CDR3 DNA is TGTGCTAGTGGTTTTGGGAGCTCTGGAAACACCATATATTTT. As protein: CASGFGSSGNTIYF.

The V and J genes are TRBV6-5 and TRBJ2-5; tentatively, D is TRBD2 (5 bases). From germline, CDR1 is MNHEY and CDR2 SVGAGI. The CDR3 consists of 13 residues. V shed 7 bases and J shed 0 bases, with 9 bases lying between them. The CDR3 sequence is CASNHGDQETQYF. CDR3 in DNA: TGTGCCAGCAACCACGGGGACCAAGAGACCCAGTACTTC.

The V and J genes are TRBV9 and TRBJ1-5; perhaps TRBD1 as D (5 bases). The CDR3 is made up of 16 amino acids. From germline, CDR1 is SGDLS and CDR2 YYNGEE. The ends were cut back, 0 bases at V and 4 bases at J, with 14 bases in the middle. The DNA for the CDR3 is TGTGCCAGCAGCGTAGGGGGAGGGGCAGGGAATCAGCCCCAGCATTTT. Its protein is CASSVGGGAGNQPQHF.

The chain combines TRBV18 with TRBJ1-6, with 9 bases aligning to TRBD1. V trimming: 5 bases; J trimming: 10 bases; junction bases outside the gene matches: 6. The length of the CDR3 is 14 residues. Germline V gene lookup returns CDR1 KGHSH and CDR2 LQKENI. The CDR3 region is CASSTDRGESPLHF. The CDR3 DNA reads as TGTGCCAGCTCAACAGACAGGGGGGAATCACCCCTCCACTTT. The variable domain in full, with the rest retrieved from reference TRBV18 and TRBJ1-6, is NAGVMQNPRHLVRRRGQEARLRCSPMKGHSHVYWYRQLPEEGLKFMVYLQKENIIDESGMPKERFSAEFPKEGPSILRIQQVVRGDSAAYFCASSTDRGESPLHFGNGTRLTVT.

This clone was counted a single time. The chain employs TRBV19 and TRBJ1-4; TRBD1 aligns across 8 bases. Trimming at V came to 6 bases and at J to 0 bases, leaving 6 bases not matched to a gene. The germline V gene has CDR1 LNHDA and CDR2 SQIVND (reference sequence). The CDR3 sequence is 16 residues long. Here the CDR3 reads CASRGDRKTTNEKLFF. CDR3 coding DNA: TGTGCCAGTAGGGGGGACAGGAAGACAACTAATGAAAAACTGTTTTTT. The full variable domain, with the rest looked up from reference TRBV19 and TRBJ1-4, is DGGITQSPKYLFRKEGQNVTLSCEQNLNHDAMYWYRQDPGQGLRLIYYSQIVNDFQKGDIAEGYSVSREKKESFPLTVTSAQKNPTAFYLCASRGDRKTTNEKLFFGSGTQLSVL.

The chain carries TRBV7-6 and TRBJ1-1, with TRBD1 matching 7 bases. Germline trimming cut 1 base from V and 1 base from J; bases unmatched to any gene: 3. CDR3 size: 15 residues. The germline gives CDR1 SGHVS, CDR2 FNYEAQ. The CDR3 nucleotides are TGTGCCAGCAGCTTAGTTGGGACAGCGAACACTGAAGCTTTCTTT. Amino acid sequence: CASSLVGTANTEAFF. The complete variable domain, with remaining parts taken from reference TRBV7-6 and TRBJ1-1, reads GAGVSQSPRYKVTKRGQDVALRCDPISGHVSLYWYRQALGQGPEFLTYFNYEAQQDKSGLPNDRFSAERPEGSISTLTIQRTEQRDSAMYRCASSLVGTANTEAFFGQGTRLTVV.

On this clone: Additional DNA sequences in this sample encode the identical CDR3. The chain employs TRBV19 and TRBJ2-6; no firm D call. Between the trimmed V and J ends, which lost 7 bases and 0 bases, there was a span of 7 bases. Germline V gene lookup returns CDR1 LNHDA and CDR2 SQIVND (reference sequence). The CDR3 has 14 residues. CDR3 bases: TGTGCCAGTACTCCGGGCTCTGGGGCCAACGTCCTGACTTTC. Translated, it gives CASTPGSGANVLTF.

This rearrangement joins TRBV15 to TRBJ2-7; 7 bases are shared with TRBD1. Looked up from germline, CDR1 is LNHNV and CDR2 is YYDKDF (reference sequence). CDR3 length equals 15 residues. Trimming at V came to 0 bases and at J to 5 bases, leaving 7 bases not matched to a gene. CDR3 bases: TGTGCCACCAGCAGAGATAGGCAGGGGGTCGACGAGCAGTACTTC. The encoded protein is CATSRDRQGVDEQYF.

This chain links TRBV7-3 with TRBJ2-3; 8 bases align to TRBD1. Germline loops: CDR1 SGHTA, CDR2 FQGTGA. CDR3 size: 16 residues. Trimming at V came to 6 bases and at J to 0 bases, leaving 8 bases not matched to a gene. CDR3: CASSPGQGVSTDTQYF. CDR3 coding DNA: TGTGCCAGCAGTCCAGGACAGGGCGTAAGCACAGATACGCAGTATTTT.

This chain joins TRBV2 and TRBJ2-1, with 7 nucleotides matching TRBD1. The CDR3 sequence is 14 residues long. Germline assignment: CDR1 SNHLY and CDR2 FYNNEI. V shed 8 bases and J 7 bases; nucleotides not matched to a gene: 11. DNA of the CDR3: TGTGCCAGCTATAGTGAGGGGGCAAAAAATGAGCAGTTCTTC. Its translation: CASYSEGAKNEQFF. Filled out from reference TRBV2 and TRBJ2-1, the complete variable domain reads EPEVTQTPSHQVTQMGQEVILRCVPISNHLYFYWYRQILGQKVEFLVSFYNNEISEKSEIFDDQFSVERPDGSNFTLKIRSTKLEDSAMYFCASYSEGAKNEQFFGPGTRLTVL.

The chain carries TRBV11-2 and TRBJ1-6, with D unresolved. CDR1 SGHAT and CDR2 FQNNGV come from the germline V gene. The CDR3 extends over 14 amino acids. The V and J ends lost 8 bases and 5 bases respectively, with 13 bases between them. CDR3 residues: CASRTTGNNSPLHF. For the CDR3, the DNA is TGTGCCAGCCGCACGACGGGAAATAATTCACCCCTCCACTTT. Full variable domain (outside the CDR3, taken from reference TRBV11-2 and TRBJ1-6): EAGVAQSPRYKIIEKRQSVAFWCNPISGHATLYWYQQILGQGPKLLIQFQNNGVVDDSQLPKDRFSAERLKGVDSTLKIQPAKLEDSAVYLCASRTTGNNSPLHFGNGTRLTVT.

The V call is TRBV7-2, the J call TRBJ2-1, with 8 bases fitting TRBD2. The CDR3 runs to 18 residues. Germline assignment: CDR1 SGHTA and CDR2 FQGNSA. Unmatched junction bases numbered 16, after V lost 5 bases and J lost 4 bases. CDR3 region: CASSPSQAGAGGYNEQFF. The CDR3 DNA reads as TGTGCCAGCAGCCCGTCCCAAGCGGGGGCCGGGGGATACAATGAGCAGTTCTTC.

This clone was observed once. The CDR3 nucleotides read TGTGCCAGCAGCTCTCCGGGGGGCCTAACCTACGAGCAGTACTTC. Amino acid sequence: CASSSPGGLTYEQYF. The genes are TRBV5-4 and TRBJ2-7; tentative D call: TRBD2 (7 bases). This CDR3 is built from 15 residues. V lost 3 bases and J lost 2, with 15 bases in between. The V gene's germline CDR1 is SGHNT and CDR2 YYREEE (reference sequence).

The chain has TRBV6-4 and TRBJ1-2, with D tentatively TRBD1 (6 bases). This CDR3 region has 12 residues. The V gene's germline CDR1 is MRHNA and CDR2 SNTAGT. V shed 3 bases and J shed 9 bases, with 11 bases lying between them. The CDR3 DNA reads TGTGCCAGCAGTGAAGGGCAGGGGCGCTACACCTTC. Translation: CASSEGQGRYTF.

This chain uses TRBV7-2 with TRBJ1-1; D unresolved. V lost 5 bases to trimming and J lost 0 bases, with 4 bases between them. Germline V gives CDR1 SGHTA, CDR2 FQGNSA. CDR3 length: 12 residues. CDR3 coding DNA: TGTGCCAGCAGCCAATTGAACACTGAAGCTTTCTTT. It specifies CASSQLNTEAFF.

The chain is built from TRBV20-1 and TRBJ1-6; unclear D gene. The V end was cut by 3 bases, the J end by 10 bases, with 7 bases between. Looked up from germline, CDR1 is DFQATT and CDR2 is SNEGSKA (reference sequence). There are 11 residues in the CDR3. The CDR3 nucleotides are TGCAGTGCTAGGGGCGGGTCACCCCTCCACTTT. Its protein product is CSARGGSPLHF.

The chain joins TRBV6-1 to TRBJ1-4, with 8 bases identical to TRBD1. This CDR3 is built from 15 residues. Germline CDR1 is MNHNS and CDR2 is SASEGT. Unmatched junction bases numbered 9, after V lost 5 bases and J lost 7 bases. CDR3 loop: CASSPSGGSGEKLFF. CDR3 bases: TGTGCCAGCAGTCCATCAGGGGGCAGTGGTGAAAAACTGTTTTTT.